This T cell receptor beta chain comes out of a study of Graves' ophthalmopathy and Graves' hyperthyroidism. Points from the study as a whole: In blood, most expanded thyroid clonotypes above 0.001 frequency were also detected. Progression of ophthalmopathy was predicted by the model with around 70% sensitivity and approximately 72% specificity.

This clonotype appeared many times. Its antigen remains unknown. V gave up 8 bases and J gave up 1 base, with 24 bases separating them. Per the germline V gene, CDR1 is MNHEY and CDR2 is SVGEGT. This CDR3 is built from 17 residues. The diagnosis was founded upon clinical symptoms, serum thyroxine, TRAb, thyroid ultrasound and orbital computed tomography. The authors amplified TCR beta CDR3 regions, and they did so from RNA transcripts for repertoire sequencing. A first-round RT-PCR used HTBI primers, followed by a second-round multiplex PCR. From the multiplex PCR reads, TCRdb called clonotypes with MiXCR, one entry per CDR3 protein. The sample lists 350,000 or so distinct CDR3 sequences, about a sixth occurring once.

The rearrangement uses TRBV6-2 or TRBV6-3 and TRBJ2-7, with D perhaps TRBD2 (5 bases). Source material: peripheral blood. The origin of this receptor is an adult man with Graves' ophthalmopathy. The CDR3 nucleotides are TGTGCCAGCGGCACCCTTTATCGGGCGGGCCTATCCTACGAGCAGTACTTC. Translating it yields CASGTLYRAGLSYEQYF.